A single sample gave rise to the 12 T cell receptor beta chains below, sequenced in a study of chemoradiotherapy in HPV16-positive cancers. The method was immunoSEQ multiplex PCR; TCRdb's version includes in-frame clones alone and lacks a portion of them. The sample records about 8,900 clones, 91% being singletons. The source was blood, collected from a patient who underwent chemoradiotherapy. These receptors all come from a human donor with HPV-associated anogenital cancer.

The chain combines TRBV7-8 with TRBJ2-7; 10 bases align to TRBD2. The germline V gene encodes CDR1 SGHVS and CDR2 FQNEAQ. The junction had 2 bases not matched to a gene; V was cut back by 4 bases and J by 2 bases. The CDR3 has 14 residues. The CDR3 DNA sequence: TGTGCCAGCAGCTATAGCGGGGGGACCTACGAGCAGTACTTC. Amino acids: CASSYSGGTYEQYF. Filled out from reference TRBV7-8 and TRBJ2-7, the complete variable domain reads GAGVSQSPRYKVAKRGQDVALRCDPISGHVSLFWYQQALGQGPEFLTYFQNEAQLDKSGLPSDRFFAERPEGSVSTLKIQRTQQEDSAVYLCASSYSGGTYEQYFGPGTRLTVT.

The chain employs TRBV7-8 and TRBJ2-2; the match to TRBD1 covers 8 bases. V gave up 1 base and J gave up 2 bases; unmatched junction bases: 6. Per the germline V gene, CDR1 is SGHVS and CDR2 is FQNEAQ. The CDR3 has 17 residues. CDR3 sequence (DNA): TGTGCCAGCAGCTTAGTTCGGGCAGGGGGCAACACCGGGGAGCTGTTTTTT. It yields the protein CASSLVRAGGNTGELFF.

This sequence joins TRBV9 and TRBJ2-1; 8 nucleotides agree with TRBD2. V was clipped by 3 bases and J by 4 bases; unmatched bases: 6. This CDR3 is built from 15 residues. Germline V gene data show CDR1 as SGDLS and CDR2 as YYNGEE. The CDR3 loop reads CASSEGAGAYNEQFF. CDR3 bases: TGTGCCAGCAGCGAGGGAGCGGGGGCGTACAATGAGCAGTTCTTC. The full variable domain, rest sourced from reference TRBV9 and TRBJ2-1, is DSGVTQTPKHLITATGQRVTLRCSPRSGDLSVYWYQQSLDQGLQFLIQYYNGEERAKGNILERFSAQQFPDLHSELNLSSLELGDSALYFCASSEGAGAYNEQFFGPGTRLTVL.

This chain links TRBV5-1 with TRBJ2-5, with 12 bases matching TRBD2. Unmatched junction bases numbered 12, after V lost 4 bases and J lost 2 bases. Germline CDR1 and CDR2: SGHRS and YFSETQ. This CDR3 is 18 amino acids long. The chain's CDR3 is CASSPASGGARQQETQYF. DNA for the CDR3: TGCGCCAGCAGCCCGGCTAGCGGGGGGGCTAGGCAGCAAGAGACCCAGTACTTC. The full variable domain, with the rest looked up from reference TRBV5-1 and TRBJ2-5, is KAGVTQTPRYLIKTRGQQVTLSCSPISGHRSVSWYQQTPGQGLQFLFEYFSETQRNKGNFPGRFSGRQFSNSRSEMNVSTLELGDSALYLCASSPASGGARQQETQYFGPGTRLLVL.

The count of this clone is one. This chain connects TRBV15 to TRBJ1-1; D remains unclear. Germline V gives CDR1 LNHNV, CDR2 YYDKDF (reference sequence). CDR3 length equals 11 residues. Trimming took off 7 bases at V and 7 bases at J, with 10 bases between the two ends. The DNA for the CDR3 is TGTGCCACCACCCTCGCGATTGAAGCTTTCTTT. Protein sequence: CATTLAIEAFF.

The chain employs TRBV4-2 and TRBJ2-5; 10 positions match TRBD2. Germline V gene lookup returns CDR1 LGHNA and CDR2 YNFKEQ. The CDR3 has 19 amino acids. The V segment lost 2 bases and the J segment 4 bases; nucleotides outside the gene matches: 16. CDR3 sequence (DNA): TGTGCCAGCAGCCAACCCCCGGGAGCGGGGGGGCCTGGTGGAGAGACCCAGTACTTC. This translates into CASSQPPGAGGPGGETQYF.

The chain recombines TRBV29-1 with TRBJ1-6; TRBD1 is a possible D gene (5 bases). In germline, CDR1 is SQVTM, CDR2 ANQGSEA. The germline V and J ends were trimmed by 4 bases and 9 bases, with 13 bases remaining between them. The CDR3 sequence is 13 residues long. In DNA, the CDR3 is TGCAGCGTTGCCAGGGAGGATGGTTCACCCCTCCACTTT. Translating gives CSVAREDGSPLHF.

This chain connects TRBV19 to TRBJ1-2; 8 bases are a match to TRBD1. The junction had 4 bases not matched to a gene; V was cut back by 6 bases and J by 4 bases. The CDR3 contains 13 residues. Germline CDR1 and CDR2: LNHDA and SQIVND (reference sequence). The CDR3 DNA reads as TGTGCCAGTAGACCGACAGGGGCCTATGGCTACACCTTC. It translates to CASRPTGAYGYTF. Full variable domain (remainder filled in from reference TRBV19 and TRBJ1-2): DGGITQSPKYLFRKEGQNVTLSCEQNLNHDAMYWYRQDPGQGLRLIYYSQIVNDFQKGDIAEGYSVSREKKESFPLTVTSAQKNPTAFYLCASRPTGAYGYTFGSGTRLTVV.

The CDR3 spells CSVSPDSEKLFF. CDR3 sequence (DNA): TGCAGCGTTTCGCCGGACAGTGAAAAACTGTTTTTT. The chain joins TRBV29-1 to TRBJ1-4; a weak D match, TRBD1 (6 bases). The ends were cut back, 5 bases at V and 7 bases at J, with 11 bases in the middle. Germline CDR1 and CDR2: SQVTM and ANQGSEA. The CDR3 is 12 amino acids.

The DNA of the CDR3 is TGTGCCAGTAGTATAGTGTCCGGAAACACTGAAGCTTTCTTT. Encoded protein: CASSIVSGNTEAFF. The rearrangement joins TRBV19 to TRBJ1-1, with D hard to call. Germline V CDR1 and CDR2: LNHDA, SQIVND (reference sequence). The V gene lost 1 base and the J gene lost 2 bases, with 8 bases spanning the gap. The CDR3 sequence is 14 residues long.

In its sample, this clone was seen a few times. V is TRBV7-2 and J is TRBJ2-3; 10 bases are shared with TRBD2. CDR3 size: 17 residues. After removal of 3 bases from V and 6 bases from J, the junction contained 12 bases not matched to a gene. Per germline, CDR1 SGHTA and CDR2 FQGNSA. The CDR3 DNA reads TGTGCCAGCAGCTTCCTGCCAGCGGGGGGGCGAGGGGATACGCAGTATTTT. Encoded protein: CASSFLPAGGRGDTQYF.

The chain links TRBV13 to TRBJ2-1; tentatively, D is TRBD1 (7 bases). Trimming removed 4 bases at V and 5 bases at J, with 15 bases between. The CDR3 loop spans 15 amino acids. The V gene's germline CDR1 is PRHDT and CDR2 FYEKMQ (reference sequence). The CDR3 coding sequence is TGTGCCAGCAGCTCAGCAGGGGGGCCGAACAATGAGCAGTTCTTC. Its translation is CASSSAGGPNNEQFF.